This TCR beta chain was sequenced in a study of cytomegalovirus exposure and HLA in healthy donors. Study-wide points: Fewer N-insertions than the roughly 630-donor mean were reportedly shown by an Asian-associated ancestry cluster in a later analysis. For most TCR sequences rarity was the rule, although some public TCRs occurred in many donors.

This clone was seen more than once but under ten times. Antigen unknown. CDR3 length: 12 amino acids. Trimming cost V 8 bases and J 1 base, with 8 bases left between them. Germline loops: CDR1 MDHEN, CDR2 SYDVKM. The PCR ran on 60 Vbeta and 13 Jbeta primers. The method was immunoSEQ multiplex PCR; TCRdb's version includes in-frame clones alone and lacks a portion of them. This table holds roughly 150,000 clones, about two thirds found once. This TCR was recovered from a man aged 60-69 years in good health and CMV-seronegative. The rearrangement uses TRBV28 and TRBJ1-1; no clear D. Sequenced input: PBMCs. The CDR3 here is CASGRGNTEAFF. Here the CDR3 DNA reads TGTGCCAGCGGACGGGGGAACACTGAAGCTTTCTTT.